This passage covers 24 T cell receptor beta chains from one sample sequenced in a study of blood T cell repertoires in COVID-19 (dated by TCRdb to 2020 to 2021). The method was the immunoSEQ multiplex PCR assay. The clones in this table, taken by TCRdb from immuneACCESS, are in-frame only. Not every clone is retained; where verified, under half of the shortfall comes from an unresolved V gene, and the cause of the rest is unknown. This sample has about 81,000 clones in its table, and 85% to 90% of those were observed once. Roughly 5.4% of the sample comes from the top ten. The specimen sequenced was peripheral blood. The receptors shown here come from an elderly woman with active COVID-19.

The genes are TRBV27 and TRBJ2-7; 7 nucleotides match TRBD1. Trimming took 6 bases from V and 3 from J; bases not matched to a gene: 8. The CDR3 has 14 residues. Germline V lookup: CDR1 MNHEY, CDR2 SMNVEV (reference sequence). This CDR3 reads CASSIEGQFYEQYF. In DNA, the CDR3 is TGTGCCAGCAGCATAGAGGGACAGTTCTACGAGCAGTACTTC.

V usage is TRBV6-5 and J usage is TRBJ1-1; D is uncertain. Germline values: CDR1 MNHEY, CDR2 SVGAGI. The CDR3 covers 14 residues. The V end was cut by 6 bases, the J end by 5 bases, with 16 bases between. This CDR3 reads CASSQKGGSTEAFF. The CDR3 DNA sequence: TGTGCCAGCAGCCAAAAAGGAGGGAGTACTGAAGCTTTCTTT.

V usage is TRBV4-1 and J usage is TRBJ2-3; TRBD2 aligns across 9 bases. The J segment lost 4 bases and the V segment lost 4 bases, leaving 9 bases of the junction unmatched. The germline gives CDR1 MGHRA, CDR2 YSYEKL. This CDR3 has 16 amino acids. The CDR3 here is CASSPIAGEGADTQYF. CDR3 DNA: TGCGCCAGCAGCCCCATAGCGGGAGAGGGGGCAGATACGCAGTATTTT.

This chain joins TRBV7-2 and TRBJ1-2; perhaps TRBD1 as D (5 bases). CDR1 SGHTA and CDR2 FQGNSA come from the germline V gene. The CDR3 is 14 residues long. V was shortened by 6 bases and J by 4 bases, with 15 bases between the two germline ends. The CDR3 loop reads CASRDAGRAYGYTF. The CDR3 coding sequence is TGTGCCAGCAGGGATGCGGGACGGGCCTATGGCTACACCTTC.

In nucleotides, the CDR3 is TGTGCCAGCTCACCACCGATCAGCGGCTATGGCTACACCTTC. Encoded protein: CASSPPISGYGYTF. V is TRBV18 and J is TRBJ1-2; D remains ambiguous. CDR3 size: 14 residues. Trimming stripped 0 bases from V and 4 bases from J, with 9 bases between. Germline loops: CDR1 KGHSH, CDR2 LQKENI. Combining the CDR3 with reference TRBV18 and TRBJ1-2 gives the whole variable domain NAGVMQNPRHLVRRRGQEARLRCSPMKGHSHVYWYRQLPEEGLKFMVYLQKENIIDESGMPKERFSAEFPKEGPSILRIQQVVRGDSAAYFCASSPPISGYGYTFGSGTRLTVV.

CDR3 bases: TGTGCCGGCTGGCGGGAGACCCAGTACTTC. It yields the protein CAGWRETQYF. The chain carries TRBV2 and TRBJ2-5; D unclear. Germline V gives CDR1 SNHLY, CDR2 FYNNEI. With 11 bases removed from V and 5 bases from J, the gap between germline ends came to 9 bases. There are 10 residues in the CDR3.

This clone was seen just once. The gene calls are TRBV11-2 and TRBJ2-1; a weak D match, TRBD2 (5 bases). CDR1 and CDR2 (germline): SGHAT, FQNNGV. This CDR3 comprises 14 residues. V lost 2 bases and J 13 bases, leaving 18 bases between the germline ends. CDR3 in DNA: TGTGCCAGCAGCTTATCCTCCGGTTCCGGGGAACAGTTCTTC. Amino acid sequence: CASSLSSGSGEQFF.

The rearrangement links TRBV24-1 to TRBJ2-5, with TRBD2 identical over 9 bases. There are 15 residues in the CDR3. After removal of 8 bases from V and 0 bases from J, the junction contained 6 bases not matched to a gene. Germline CDR1 KGHDR, CDR2 SFDVKD. The CDR3 loop is CATNRTSAHQETQYF. CDR3 DNA sequence: TGTGCCACCAATAGGACTAGCGCACACCAAGAGACCCAGTACTTC.

The V call is TRBV10-2, the J call TRBJ1-3; D is uncertain. From germline, CDR1 is WSHSY and CDR2 SAAADI. The CDR3 has 14 residues. Trimming left V 4 bases short and J 0 bases short, with 7 bases between. Here the CDR3 reads CASSGGASGNTIYF. As DNA, the CDR3 is TGCGCCAGCAGTGGCGGAGCCTCTGGAAACACCATATATTTT.

The chain couples TRBV5-4 to TRBJ1-5; 8 bases are a match to TRBD1. The CDR3 has 14 residues. V gave up 3 bases and J gave up 2 bases; unmatched junction bases: 1. Germline CDR1 SGHNT, CDR2 YYREEE (reference sequence). The CDR3 loop reads CASSSTGGNQPQHF. The DNA for the CDR3 is TGTGCCAGCAGCTCGACAGGGGGCAATCAGCCCCAGCATTTT.

The chain combines TRBV12-3 or TRBV12-4 with TRBJ2-1, with TRBD2 as a possible D gene (5 bases). The CDR3 loop spans 13 amino acids. Trimming took 7 bases from V and 8 from J, leaving 15 bases between them. The CDR3 here is CASTRTPSYEQFF. CDR3 sequence (DNA): TGTGCCAGCACCAGGACTCCCTCCTATGAGCAGTTCTTC.

The genes are TRBV6-6 and TRBJ1-3, with 7 bases identical to TRBD1. The germline V gene has CDR1 MNHNY and CDR2 SVGAGI (reference sequence). The CDR3 loop spans 15 amino acids. Germline trimming cut 4 bases from V and 4 bases from J; bases unmatched to any gene: 7. The CDR3 spells CASSSPQGSGNTIYF. The CDR3 bases are TGTGCCAGCAGTTCCCCACAGGGGTCGGGAAACACCATATATTTT.

This chain joins TRBV29-1 and TRBJ2-3, with a weak D call TRBD1 (6 bases). V lost 5 bases, J lost 2 bases, and 8 bases lay in between. The CDR3 is 12 residues long. Germline V gene sequence: CDR1 SQVTM, CDR2 ANQGSEA. The CDR3 spells CSVRTDTDTQYF. The CDR3 DNA reads as TGCAGCGTTCGGACAGACACAGATACGCAGTATTTT.

The J gene is TRBJ2-3, the V gene TRBV15, with TRBD1 as a possible D gene (5 bases). This CDR3 comprises 14 residues. Trimming shortened V by 3 bases and J by 6 bases, and 13 bases separated the two germline ends. CDR1 and CDR2 from the germline V gene are LNHNV and YYDKDF (reference sequence). The CDR3 loop is CATSSPGRGDTQYF. Here the CDR3 DNA reads TGTGCCACCAGCAGCCCAGGAAGGGGTGATACGCAGTATTTT.

This clone occurred once. This chain connects TRBV24-1 to TRBJ2-3; 7 positions agree with TRBD1. The CDR3 loop spans 19 amino acids. The V gene end was trimmed by 1 base and the J gene end by 0 bases; junction bases not matched to a gene: 12. The germline V gene encodes CDR1 KGHDR and CDR2 SFDVKD. In DNA form, the CDR3 reads TGTGCCACCAGTGATTTAACTACCGACCGGGGACAGAGCACAGATACGCAGTATTTT. This sequence encodes CATSDLTTDRGQSTDTQYF.

This chain connects TRBV6-2 or TRBV6-3 to TRBJ1-4, with TRBD1 matching 7 bases. From germline, CDR1 is MNHEY and CDR2 SVGEGT. This CDR3 is 15 amino acids long. Trimming took 4 bases from V and 3 from J; bases not matched to a gene: 5. The CDR3, as DNA: TGTGCCAGCAGTTCCCGGGACAGATCTAATGAAAAACTGTTTTTT. Encoded protein: CASSSRDRSNEKLFF.

This chain connects TRBV6-2 or TRBV6-3 to TRBJ2-3; possibly TRBD2 for D (6 bases). This CDR3 is built from 13 residues. The germline V and J ends were trimmed by 5 bases and 4 bases, with 10 bases remaining between them. From germline, CDR1 is MNHEY and CDR2 SVGEGT. The CDR3 DNA is TGTGCCAGCAGTGCGGGGCCCCCAGATACGCAGTATTTT. Translation gives CASSAGPPDTQYF.

The J gene is TRBJ1-3, the V gene TRBV7-2; D perhaps matches TRBD1 (6 bases). Trimming stripped 4 bases from V and 0 bases from J, with 10 bases between. Germline CDR1 is SGHTA and CDR2 is FQGNSA. This CDR3 has 15 amino acids. CDR3 DNA sequence: TGTGCCAGCAGCTCCGACAGGAACTCTGGAAACACCATATATTTT. Its protein is CASSSDRNSGNTIYF.

V gene TRBV29-1 combines with J gene TRBJ1-4; weak D call: TRBD1 (6 bases). The CDR3 extends over 14 amino acids. The germline gives CDR1 SQVTM, CDR2 ANQGSEA. The ends were cut back, 7 bases at V and 0 bases at J, with 12 bases in the middle. CDR3 amino acids: CSAGQIATNEKLFF. The CDR3 DNA reads TGCAGCGCCGGACAGATAGCAACTAATGAAAAACTGTTTTTT.

In this sample, this clone turned up once. This rearrangement joins TRBV6-1 to TRBJ2-7, with 7 bases fitting TRBD1. The CDR3 is made up of 15 amino acids. The germline V gene encodes CDR1 MNHNS and CDR2 SASEGT. V shed 2 bases and J 3 bases; nucleotides not matched to a gene: 7. The CDR3 region is CASSEPRGQSYEQYF. DNA of the CDR3: TGTGCCAGCAGTGAACCCCGGGGACAGAGCTACGAGCAGTACTTC.

The rearrangement uses TRBV29-1 and TRBJ1-4, with D possibly being TRBD1 (5 bases). Germline V lookup: CDR1 SQVTM, CDR2 ANQGSEA. This CDR3 comprises 13 residues. Trimming took off 7 bases at V and 0 bases at J, with 9 bases between the two ends. The CDR3 sequence is CSARGATNEKLFF. As DNA, the CDR3 is TGCAGCGCGAGGGGTGCAACTAATGAAAAACTGTTTTTT.

The chain is built from TRBV5-4 and TRBJ1-2; 11 nucleotides agree with TRBD1. This CDR3 region has 15 residues. J was trimmed by 5 bases and V by 5 bases; bases with no gene match: 8. Germline V gene data show CDR1 as SGHNT and CDR2 as YYREEE (reference sequence). The CDR3 DNA is TGTGCCAGCAGGGACGGACAGGGGGCAGGGTATGGCTACACCTTC. Translated: CASRDGQGAGYGYTF.

The sample holds a few counts of this clone. CDR3 residues: CAISNGQGDLGNTIYF. The CDR3 DNA reads TGTGCCATCAGTAACGGACAGGGTGATCTTGGAAACACCATATATTTT. The chain links TRBV10-3 to TRBJ1-3, with 8 bases that match TRBD1. Germline CDR1 is ENHRY and CDR2 is SYGVKD. This CDR3 is built from 16 residues. V lost 5 bases to trimming and J lost 3 bases; unmatched junction nucleotides: 9.

The chain carries TRBV28 and TRBJ1-6, with a weak D call TRBD1 (6 bases). In germline, CDR1 is MDHEN, CDR2 SYDVKM. CDR3 length equals 16 residues. Trimming cost V 3 bases and J 7 bases, with 16 bases left between them. The CDR3 is CASSFQPGHRNSPLHF. The DNA for the CDR3 is TGTGCCAGCAGTTTCCAACCGGGACATAGGAATTCACCCCTCCACTTT.